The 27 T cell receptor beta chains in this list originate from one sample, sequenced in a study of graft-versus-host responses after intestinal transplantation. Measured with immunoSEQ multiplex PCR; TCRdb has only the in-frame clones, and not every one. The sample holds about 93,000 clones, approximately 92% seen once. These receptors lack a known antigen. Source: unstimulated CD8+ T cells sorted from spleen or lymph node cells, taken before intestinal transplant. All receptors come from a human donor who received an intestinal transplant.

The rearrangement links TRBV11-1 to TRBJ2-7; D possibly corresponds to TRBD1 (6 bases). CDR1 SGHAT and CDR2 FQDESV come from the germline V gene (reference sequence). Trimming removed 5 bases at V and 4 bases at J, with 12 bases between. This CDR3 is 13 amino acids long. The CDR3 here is CASSVMTGYEQYF. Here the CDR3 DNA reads TGTGCCAGCAGCGTTATGACAGGTTACGAGCAGTACTTC. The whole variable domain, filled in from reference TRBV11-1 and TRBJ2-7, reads EAEVAQSPRYKITEKSQAVAFWCDPISGHATLYWYRQILGQGPELLVQFQDESVVDDSQLPKDRFSAERLKGVDSTLKIQPAELGDSAMYLCASSVMTGYEQYFGPGTRLTVT.

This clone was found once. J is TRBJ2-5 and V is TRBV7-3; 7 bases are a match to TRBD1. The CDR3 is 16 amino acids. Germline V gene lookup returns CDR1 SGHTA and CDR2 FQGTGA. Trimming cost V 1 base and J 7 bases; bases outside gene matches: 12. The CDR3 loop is CASSLMGRGYSGTQYF. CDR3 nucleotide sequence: TGTGCCAGCAGCTTAATGGGCAGGGGGTATTCGGGGACCCAGTACTTC.

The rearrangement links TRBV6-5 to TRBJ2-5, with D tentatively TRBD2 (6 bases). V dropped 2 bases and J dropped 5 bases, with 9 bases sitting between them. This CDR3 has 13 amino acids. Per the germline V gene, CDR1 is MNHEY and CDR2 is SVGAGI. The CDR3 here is CASSYHGGETQYF. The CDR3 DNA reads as TGTGCCAGCAGTTACCATGGGGGGGAGACCCAGTACTTC.

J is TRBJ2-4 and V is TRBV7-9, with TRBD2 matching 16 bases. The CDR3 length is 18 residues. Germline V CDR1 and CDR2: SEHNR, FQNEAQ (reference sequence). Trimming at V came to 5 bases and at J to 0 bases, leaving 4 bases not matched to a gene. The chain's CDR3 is CASSGGLAGGIAKNIQYF. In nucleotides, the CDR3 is TGTGCCAGCAGCGGGGGACTAGCGGGGGGGATAGCCAAAAACATTCAGTACTTC.

The CDR3 loop is CAWSKPGLALTDTQYF. CDR3 bases: TGTGCCTGGAGTAAACCGGGACTGGCACTCACAGATACGCAGTATTTT. The rearrangement links TRBV30 to TRBJ2-3, with D perhaps TRBD2 (6 bases). V lost 2 bases to trimming and J lost 2 bases, with 17 bases between them. The germline gives CDR1 GTSNPN, CDR2 SVGIG (reference sequence). CDR3 length: 16 amino acids.

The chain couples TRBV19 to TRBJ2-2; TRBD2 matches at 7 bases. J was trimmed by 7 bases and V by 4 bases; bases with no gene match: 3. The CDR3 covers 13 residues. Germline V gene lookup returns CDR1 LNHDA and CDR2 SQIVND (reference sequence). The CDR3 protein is CASSTTGGGELFF. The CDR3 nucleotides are TGTGCCAGTAGTACCACGGGGGGCGGGGAGCTGTTTTTT.

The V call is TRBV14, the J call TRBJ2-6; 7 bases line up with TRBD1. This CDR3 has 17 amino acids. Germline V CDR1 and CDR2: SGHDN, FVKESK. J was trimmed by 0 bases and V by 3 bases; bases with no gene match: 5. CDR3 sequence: CASSHGTGVSGANVLTF. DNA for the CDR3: TGTGCCAGCAGCCACGGAACAGGGGTCTCTGGGGCCAACGTCCTGACTTTC. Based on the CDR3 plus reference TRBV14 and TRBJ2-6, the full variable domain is EAGVTQFPSHSVIEKGQTVTLRCDPISGHDNLYWYRRVMGKEIKFLLHFVKESKQDESGMPNNRFLAERTGGTYSTLKVQPAELEDSGVYFCASSHGTGVSGANVLTFGAGSRLTVL.

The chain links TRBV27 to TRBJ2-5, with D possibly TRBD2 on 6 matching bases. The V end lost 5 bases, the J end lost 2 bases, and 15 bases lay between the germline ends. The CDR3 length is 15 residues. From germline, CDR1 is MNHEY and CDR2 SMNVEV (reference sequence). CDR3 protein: CASSTAPGLQETQYF. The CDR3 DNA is TGTGCCAGCAGTACCGCCCCGGGACTGCAAGAGACCCAGTACTTC.

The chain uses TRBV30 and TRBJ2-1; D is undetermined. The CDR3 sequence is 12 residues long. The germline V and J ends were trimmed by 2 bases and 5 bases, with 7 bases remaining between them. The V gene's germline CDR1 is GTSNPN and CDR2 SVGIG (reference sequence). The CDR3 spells CAWSPQDNEQFF. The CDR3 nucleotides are TGTGCCTGGAGTCCCCAGGACAATGAGCAGTTCTTC.

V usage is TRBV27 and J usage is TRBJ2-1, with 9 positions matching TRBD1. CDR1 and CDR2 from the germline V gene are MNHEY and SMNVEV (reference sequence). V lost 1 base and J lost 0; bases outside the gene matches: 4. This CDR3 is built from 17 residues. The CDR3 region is CASSLYGTGFSYNEQFF. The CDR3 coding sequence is TGTGCCAGCAGTTTATATGGGACAGGGTTCTCCTACAATGAGCAGTTCTTC.

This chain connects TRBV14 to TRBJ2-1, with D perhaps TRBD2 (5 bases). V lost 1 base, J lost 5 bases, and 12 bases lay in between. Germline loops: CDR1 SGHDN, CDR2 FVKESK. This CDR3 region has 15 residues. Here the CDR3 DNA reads TGTGCCAGCAGCCAAGTACGGCCCGGGAACAATGAGCAGTTCTTC. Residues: CASSQVRPGNNEQFF. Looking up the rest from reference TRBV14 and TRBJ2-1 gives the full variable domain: EAGVTQFPSHSVIEKGQTVTLRCDPISGHDNLYWYRRVMGKEIKFLLHFVKESKQDESGMPNNRFLAERTGGTYSTLKVQPAELEDSGVYFCASSQVRPGNNEQFFGPGTRLTVL.

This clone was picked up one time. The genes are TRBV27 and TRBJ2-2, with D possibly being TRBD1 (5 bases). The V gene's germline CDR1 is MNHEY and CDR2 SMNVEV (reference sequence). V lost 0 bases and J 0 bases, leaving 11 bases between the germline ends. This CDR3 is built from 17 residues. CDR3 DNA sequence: TGTGCCAGCAGTTTATCCCCAGGGCTCGCGAACACCGGGGAGCTGTTTTTT. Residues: CASSLSPGLANTGELFF.

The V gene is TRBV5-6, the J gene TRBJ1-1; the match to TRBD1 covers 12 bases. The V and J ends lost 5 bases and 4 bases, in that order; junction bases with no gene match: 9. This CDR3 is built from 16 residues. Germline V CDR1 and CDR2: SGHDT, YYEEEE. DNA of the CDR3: TGTGCCAGCAGTGACCGGGACAGGGGGCCCCCCACTGAAGCTTTCTTT. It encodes CASSDRDRGPPTEAFF.

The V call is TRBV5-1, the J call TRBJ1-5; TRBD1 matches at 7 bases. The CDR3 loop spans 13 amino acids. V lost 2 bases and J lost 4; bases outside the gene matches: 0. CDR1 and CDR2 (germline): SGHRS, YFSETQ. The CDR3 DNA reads TGCGCCAGCAGCTTACAGGGGAATCAGCCCCAGCATTTT. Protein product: CASSLQGNQPQHF.

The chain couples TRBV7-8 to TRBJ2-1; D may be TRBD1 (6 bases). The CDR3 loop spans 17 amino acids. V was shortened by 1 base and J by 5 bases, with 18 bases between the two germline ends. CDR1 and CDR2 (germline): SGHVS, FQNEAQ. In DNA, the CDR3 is TGTGCCAGCAGCTTAGTCTTGGGCAGGGGAGCCGACAATGAGCAGTTCTTC. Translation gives CASSLVLGRGADNEQFF.

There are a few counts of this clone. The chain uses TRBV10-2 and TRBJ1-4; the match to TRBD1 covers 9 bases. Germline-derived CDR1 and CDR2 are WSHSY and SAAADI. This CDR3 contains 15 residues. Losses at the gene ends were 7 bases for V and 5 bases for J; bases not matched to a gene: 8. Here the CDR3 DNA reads TGCGCCAGCACCCACGGGACAGGGATGAATGAAAAACTGTTTTTT. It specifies CASTHGTGMNEKLFF.

The CDR3 DNA follows: TGTGCCAGCAGTCGAACAGGGGACACTGAAGCTTTCTTT. It yields the protein CASSRTGDTEAFF. The J gene is TRBJ1-1, the V gene TRBV27; 7 nucleotides agree with TRBD1. Germline V CDR1 and CDR2: MNHEY, SMNVEV (reference sequence). This CDR3 is built from 13 residues. J lost 3 bases, V lost 5 bases, and 3 bases had no gene match.

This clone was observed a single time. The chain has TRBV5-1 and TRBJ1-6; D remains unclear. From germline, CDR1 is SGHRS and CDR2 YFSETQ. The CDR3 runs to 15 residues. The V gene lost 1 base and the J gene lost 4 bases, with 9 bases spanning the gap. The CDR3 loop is CASSLSDTYNSPLHF. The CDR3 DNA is TGCGCCAGCAGCTTGTCAGACACATATAATTCACCCCTCCACTTT.

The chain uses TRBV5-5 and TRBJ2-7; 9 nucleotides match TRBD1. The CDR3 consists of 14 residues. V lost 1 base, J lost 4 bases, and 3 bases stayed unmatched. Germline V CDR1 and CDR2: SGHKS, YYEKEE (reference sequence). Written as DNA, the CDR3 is TGTGCCAGCAGCTTGACAGGGGGCGGTTACGAGCAGTACTTC. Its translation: CASSLTGGGYEQYF.

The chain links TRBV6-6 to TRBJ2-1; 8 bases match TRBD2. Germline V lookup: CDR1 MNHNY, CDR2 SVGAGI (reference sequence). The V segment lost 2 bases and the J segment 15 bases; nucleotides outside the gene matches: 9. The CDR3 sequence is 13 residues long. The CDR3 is CASSYEGGRNVFF. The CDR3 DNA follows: TGTGCCAGCAGTTACGAGGGCGGGAGGAATGTGTTCTTC.

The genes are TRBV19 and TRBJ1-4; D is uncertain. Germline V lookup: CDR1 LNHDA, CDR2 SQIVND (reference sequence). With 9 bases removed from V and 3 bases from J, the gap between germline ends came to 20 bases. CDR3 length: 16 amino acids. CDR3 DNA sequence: TGTGCCAGCGAGCGGGTCGCTAATATCCCTAATGAAAAACTGTTTTTT. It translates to CASERVANIPNEKLFF.

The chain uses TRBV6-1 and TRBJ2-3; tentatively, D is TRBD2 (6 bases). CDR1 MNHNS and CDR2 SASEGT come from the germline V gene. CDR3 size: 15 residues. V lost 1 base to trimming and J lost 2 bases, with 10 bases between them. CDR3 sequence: CASSEVSGYTDTQYF. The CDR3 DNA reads TGTGCCAGCAGTGAAGTGAGCGGGTACACAGATACGCAGTATTTT.

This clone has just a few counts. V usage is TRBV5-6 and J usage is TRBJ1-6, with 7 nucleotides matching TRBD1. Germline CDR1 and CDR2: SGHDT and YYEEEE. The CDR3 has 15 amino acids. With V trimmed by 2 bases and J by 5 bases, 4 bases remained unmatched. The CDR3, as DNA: TGTGCCAGCAGCTTTGGGACAGCAAATAATTCACCCCTCCACTTT. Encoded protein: CASSFGTANNSPLHF.

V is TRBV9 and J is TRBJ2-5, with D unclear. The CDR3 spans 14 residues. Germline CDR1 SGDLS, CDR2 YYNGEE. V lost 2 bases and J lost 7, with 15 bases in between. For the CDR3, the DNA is TGTGCCAGCAGCGTGCGACCAAATTCGGGGACCCAGTACTTC. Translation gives CASSVRPNSGTQYF.

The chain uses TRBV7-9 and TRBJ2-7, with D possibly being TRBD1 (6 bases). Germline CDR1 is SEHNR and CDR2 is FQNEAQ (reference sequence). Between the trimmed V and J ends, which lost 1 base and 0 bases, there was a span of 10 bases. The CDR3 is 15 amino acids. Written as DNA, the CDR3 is TGTGCCAGCAGCTTAGTAGGACAGAACTCCTACGAGCAGTACTTC. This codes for CASSLVGQNSYEQYF.

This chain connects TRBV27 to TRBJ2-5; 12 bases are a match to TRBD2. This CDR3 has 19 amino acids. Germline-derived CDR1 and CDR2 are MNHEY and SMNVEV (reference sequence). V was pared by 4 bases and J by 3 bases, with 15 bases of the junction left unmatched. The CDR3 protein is CASSSRGLAGRRSKETQYF. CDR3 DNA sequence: TGTGCCAGCAGTTCCCGGGGACTAGCGGGTCGGAGGTCTAAAGAGACCCAGTACTTC.

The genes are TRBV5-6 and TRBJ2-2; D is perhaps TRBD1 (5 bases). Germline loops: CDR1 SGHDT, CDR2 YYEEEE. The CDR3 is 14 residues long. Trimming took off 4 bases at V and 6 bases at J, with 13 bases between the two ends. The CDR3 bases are TGTGCCAGCAGCCAGGGCCCGATCCCCGGGGAGCTGTTTTTT. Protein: CASSQGPIPGELFF.